The sequence of this T cell receptor beta chain was determined in a study of blood T cell repertoires in COVID-19. Study in general: Researchers got acute and convalescent COVID-19 samples from the United States, Italy and Spain.

Using immunoSEQ multiplex PCR, the repertoire was profiled, and TCRdb retains in-frame clones only, with some absent. The data show approximately 200,000 clones, with 84% seen just once and around 7.8% held by the top ten. Germline loops: CDR1 LGHDT, CDR2 YNNKEL (reference sequence). V lost 0 bases and J lost 7, with 9 bases in between. CDR3 length: 13 residues. The chain couples TRBV3-1 (or the pseudogene TRBV3-2) to TRBJ1-2; D ambiguous. This TCR was recovered from a woman older than 75 with COVID-19, enrolled during active disease. The specimen sequenced was peripheral blood. CDR3 bases: TGTGCCAGCAGCCAAGAAGAAAGGAGTGGCTACACCTTC. This codes for CASSQEERSGYTF.